This TCR beta chain emerged from a study of regulatory T cells in long-lasting Graves disease. Study summary: Graves' patients with a new diagnosis had received antithyroid drugs under 3 months.

The CDR3 sequence is 13 residues long. The germline CDR1 and CDR2 sequences are SNHLY and FYNNEI. V was pared by 6 bases and J by 4 bases, with 11 bases between. This clonotype was seen many times. Time point specified: newly diagnosed GD, antithyroid drugs for less than 3 months. The TCR library was made from RNA that had been extracted from PBMCs in TRIzol. One endocrinology department in Xi'an, China, was where patients came from. Assembly of TCR beta libraries relied on iRepertoire HTBI primers together with Arm-PCR of CDR3 regions. Methods used by the authors: Identified segments across samples numbered 60 or so TRBV and 14 to 15 TRBJ. One entry per CDR3 protein, called by TCRdb with MiXCR from the multiplex PCR reads. The V and J calls and clone size are TCRdb's, not the authors'. The table records roughly 420,000 distinct CDR3 sequences, roughly 15% of them present only once.

This specimen was peripheral blood mononuclear cells (PBMCs), taken at new diagnosis, from a patient treated with antithyroid drugs. The TCR comes from a female donor with Graves disease. The chain carries TRBV2 and TRBJ2-3; D ambiguous. CDR3 DNA sequence: TGTGCCAGCAGGGCCCAAGCGTCAGATACGCAGTATTTT. Protein product: CASRAQASDTQYF.